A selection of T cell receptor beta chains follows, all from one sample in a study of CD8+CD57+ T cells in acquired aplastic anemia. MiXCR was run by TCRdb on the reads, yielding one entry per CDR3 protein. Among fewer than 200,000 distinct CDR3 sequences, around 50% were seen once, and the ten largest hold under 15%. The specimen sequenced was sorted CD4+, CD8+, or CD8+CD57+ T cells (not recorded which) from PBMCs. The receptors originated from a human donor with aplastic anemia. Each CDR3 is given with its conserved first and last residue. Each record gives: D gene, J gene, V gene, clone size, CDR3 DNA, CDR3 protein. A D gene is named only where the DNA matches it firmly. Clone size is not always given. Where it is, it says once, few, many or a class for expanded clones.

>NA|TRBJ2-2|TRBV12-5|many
TGTGCTAGTGGTTTGGTACCGGTGGGGAGGAACACCGGGGAGCTGTTTTTT
CASGLVPVGRNTGELFF
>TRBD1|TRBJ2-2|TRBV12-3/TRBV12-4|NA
TGTGCCAGCAGAAGGGACAGAGGGAACACCGGGGAGCTGTTTTTT
CASRRDRGNTGELFF
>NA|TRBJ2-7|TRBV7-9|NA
TGTGCCAGCAGCTTAAGCGTGGTATCCGAGCAGTACTTC
CASSLSVVSEQYF
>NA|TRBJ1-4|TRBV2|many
TGTGCCAGCAACGGGGGAATCGGTGAAAAACTGTTTTTT
CASNGGIGEKLFF
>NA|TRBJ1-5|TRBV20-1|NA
TGCAGTGCTAGGAGTGGCGTGCAGCCCCAGCATTTT
CSARSGVQPQHF
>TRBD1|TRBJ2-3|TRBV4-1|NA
TGCGCCAGCAGCCAATCCTCGACAGGGATGACAGATACGCAGTATTTT
CASSQSSTGMTDTQYF
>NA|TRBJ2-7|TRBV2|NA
TGTGCCAGCAGTTCGACACGTCTCAACGAGCAGTACTTC
CASSSTRLNEQYF
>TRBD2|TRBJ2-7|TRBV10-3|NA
TGTGCCATCAGTGAGTCGAAACTAGCGGGGTACTACGAGCAGTACTTC
CAISESKLAGYYEQYF
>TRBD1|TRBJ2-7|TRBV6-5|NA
TGTGCCAGCAGTTACTCCAGGGGACAGGGTTCCTACGAGCAGTACTTC
CASSYSRGQGSYEQYF
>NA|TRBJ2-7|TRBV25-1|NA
TGTGCCAGCAGTGACTCTTCCTACGAGCAGTACTTC
CASSDSSYEQYF
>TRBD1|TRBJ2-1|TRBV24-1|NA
TGTGCCACCAGTGATTTAGGGGGCACCTCCTACAATGAGCAGTTCTTC
CATSDLGGTSYNEQFF
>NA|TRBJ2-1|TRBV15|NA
TGTGCCACCGCACGGAGGGAAGACGGGGGTGAGCAGTTCTTC
CATARREDGGEQFF
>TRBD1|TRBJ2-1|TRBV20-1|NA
TGCAGTGCTAGAGCCCTTACAGGGGTGGGGTACGATGAGCAGTTCTTC
CSARALTGVGYDEQFF
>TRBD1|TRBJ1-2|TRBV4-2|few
TGTGCCAGCAGCTGGACTGGACAGGGACACTATGGCTACACCTTC
CASSWTGQGHYGYTF
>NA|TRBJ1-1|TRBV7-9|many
TGTGCCAGCAGCGCCTCGGGTGAAGCTTTCTTT
CASSASGEAFF
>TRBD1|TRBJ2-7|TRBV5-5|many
TGTGCCAGCAGCTACTATGGGACAGGGTACTCCTACGAGCAGTACTTC
CASSYYGTGYSYEQYF
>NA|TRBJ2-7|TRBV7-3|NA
TGTGCCAGCAGCTTAGTCTACCCCAGCTCCTACGAGCAGTACTTC
CASSLVYPSSYEQYF
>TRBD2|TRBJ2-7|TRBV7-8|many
TGTGCCAGCAGCAGAATAGCGGGGGGGACCTACGAGCAGTACTTC
CASSRIAGGTYEQYF
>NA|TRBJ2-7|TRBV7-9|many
TGTGCCAGCAGTTCGAAAGGGCCCTACGAGCAGTACTTC
CASSSKGPYEQYF
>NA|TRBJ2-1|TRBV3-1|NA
TGTGCCAGCAGCCAAGGAGAGGACTACGGACGATTGCCGTTCTTC
CASSQGEDYGRLPFF
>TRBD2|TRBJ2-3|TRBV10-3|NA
TGTGCCATCAACACAGGGAGGACTAGCGGGGATACGCAGTATTTT
CAINTGRTSGDTQYF
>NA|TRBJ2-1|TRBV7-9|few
TGTGCCAGCAGGACGGACTACAATGAGCAGTTCTTC
CASRTDYNEQFF
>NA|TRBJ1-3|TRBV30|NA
TGTGCCTGGATAAGGGGGAACTCTGGAAACACCATATATTTT
CAWIRGNSGNTIYF
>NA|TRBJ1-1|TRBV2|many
TGTGCCAGCAGTGAGGACAAAGGGTACGCTGAAGCTTTCTTT
CASSEDKGYAEAFF
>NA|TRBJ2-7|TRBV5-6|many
TGTGCCAGCAGCTCCGACAACCCACTATTCTACGAGCAGTACTTC
CASSSDNPLFYEQYF
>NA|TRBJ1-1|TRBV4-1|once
TGCGCCAGCAGCCAAGGGGGCTTCACTGAAGCTTTCTTT
CASSQGGFTEAFF
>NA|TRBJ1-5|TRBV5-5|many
TGTGCCAGCAGCTTGAAGGGGGTTAGGCAGCCCCAGCATTTT
CASSLKGVRQPQHF
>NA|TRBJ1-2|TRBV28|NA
TGTGCCAGCAGGCCTGGACAGTTTCGTTCAGGAGGCTACACCTTC
CASRPGQFRSGGYTF
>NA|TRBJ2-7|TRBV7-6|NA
TGTGCCAGCAGCTTAGGGGACGGACCCTACGAGCAGTACTTC
CASSLGDGPYEQYF
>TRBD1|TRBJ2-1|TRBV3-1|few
TGTGCCAGCAGCCAGGCCGACAGGGGTCCTGGGAGGCCGTACAATGAGCAGTTCTTC
CASSQADRGPGRPYNEQFF
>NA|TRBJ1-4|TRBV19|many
TGTGCCAGTAGTTTCCAGACAGAGGGAAAACTGTTTTTT
CASSFQTEGKLFF
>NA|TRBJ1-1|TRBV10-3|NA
TGTGCCATCAGTGAGCCAGGGAACACTGAAGCTTTCTTT
CAISEPGNTEAFF
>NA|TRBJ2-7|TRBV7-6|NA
TGTGCCAGCAGCGCGCCGGGGACATCTAGTCCCTACGAGCAGTACTTC
CASSAPGTSSPYEQYF
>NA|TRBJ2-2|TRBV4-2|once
TGTGCCAGCAGCCAAGAGCCACAGGGAAGCACCGGGGAGCTGTTTTTT
CASSQEPQGSTGELFF
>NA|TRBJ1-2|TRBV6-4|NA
TGTGCCAGCAGTCCGGTCGGAGGAACCAACTATGGCTACACCTTC
CASSPVGGTNYGYTF
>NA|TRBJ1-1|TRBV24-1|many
TGTGCCACCAGTGATTTCCCACGAAGGACCATGAACACTGAAGCTTTCTTT
CATSDFPRRTMNTEAFF
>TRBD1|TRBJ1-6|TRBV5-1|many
TGCGCCAGCAGCGCAGGACAGGGGGCAAATTCACCCCTCCACTTT
CASSAGQGANSPLHF
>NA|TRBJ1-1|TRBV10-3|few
TGTGCCACGCTACCCGGACAACTCACTGAAGCTTTCTTT
CATLPGQLTEAFF
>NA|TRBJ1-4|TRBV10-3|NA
TGTGCCATCAGTGAGCCAGGGAATAATGAAAAACTGTTTTTT
CAISEPGNNEKLFF
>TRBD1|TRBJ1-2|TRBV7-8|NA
TGTGCCAGCAGCTTACGACAGGGGTACTATGGCTACACCTTC
CASSLRQGYYGYTF
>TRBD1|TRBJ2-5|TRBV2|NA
TGTGCCAGCGGTGGGACAGGGGGGGAAGAGACCCAGTACTTC
CASGGTGGEETQYF
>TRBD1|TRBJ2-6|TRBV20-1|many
TGCAGTGCGGCGGACAGGGGGCGGGGTGGGGCCAACGTCCTGACTTTC
CSAADRGRGGANVLTF
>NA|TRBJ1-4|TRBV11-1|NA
TGTGCCAGCAGCTTATCGGCAGGGTCGGAAAAACTGTTTTTT
CASSLSAGSEKLFF
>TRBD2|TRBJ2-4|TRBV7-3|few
TGTGCCAGCAGCAGGGGGGGGACGGGGGGGGAAAACATTCAGTACTTC
CASSRGGTGGENIQYF
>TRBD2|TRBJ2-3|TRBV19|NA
TGTGCCAGTAGTACGTTGGCGGGGGTGGATACGCAGTATTTT
CASSTLAGVDTQYF
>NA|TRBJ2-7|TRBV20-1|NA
TGCAGTGCTAGACCCCTGGGGGGAGTTACCTACGAGCAGTACTTC
CSARPLGGVTYEQYF
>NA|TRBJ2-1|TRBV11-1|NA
TGTGCCAGCAGCTTAGGGAGGGGTTACAATGAGCAGTTCTTC
CASSLGRGYNEQFF